The TCR beta chain described here comes from a study of breast tumors, draining lymph nodes, adjacent tissues. Breast cancer patients provided tissue from their axillary draining lymph nodes. TCRdb redid the calling of the multiplex PCR reads with MiXCR, one entry per CDR3 protein. The table includes roughly 120,000 distinct CDR3 sequences, approximately 20% detected once. Concerning this clonotype itself: Its antigen is unknown.

The CDR3 spans 15 residues. Germline V gene sequence: CDR1 KGHSH, CDR2 LQKENI. Trimming at V came to 1 base and at J to 3 bases, leaving 2 bases not matched to a gene. General observations from the study: Tumors had less TCR diversity than lymph nodes, more than nontumor tissue.

The TCR was taken from a female donor with breast cancer. Some clones in this sample may be carry-over from other donors' samples. This chain uses TRBV18 with TRBJ1-4; 7 bases fit TRBD1. The sample taken for sequencing was axillary lymph node tissue. The CDR3 loop reads CASSPRQGPNEKLFF. The CDR3 DNA reads as TGTGCCAGCTCACCACGACAGGGCCCTAATGAAAAACTGTTTTTT.